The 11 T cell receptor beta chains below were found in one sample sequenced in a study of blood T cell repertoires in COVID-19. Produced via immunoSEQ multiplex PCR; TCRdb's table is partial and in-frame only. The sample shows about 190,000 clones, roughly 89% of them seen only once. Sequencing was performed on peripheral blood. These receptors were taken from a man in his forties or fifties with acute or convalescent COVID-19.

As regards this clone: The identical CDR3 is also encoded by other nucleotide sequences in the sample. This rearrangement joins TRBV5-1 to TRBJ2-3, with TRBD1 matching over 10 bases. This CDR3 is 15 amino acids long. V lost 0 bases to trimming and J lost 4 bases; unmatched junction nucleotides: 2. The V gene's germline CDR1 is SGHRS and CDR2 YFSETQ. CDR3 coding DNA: TGCGCCAGCAGCTTGGGGGGACAGGGGCCAGATACGCAGTATTTT. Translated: CASSLGGQGPDTQYF.

The chain's CDR3 is CASSLPGEAEQYF. The CDR3 nucleotides read TGTGCCAGCTCACTCCCGGGGGAGGCCGAGCAGTACTTC. The chain has TRBV18 and TRBJ2-7; D possibly corresponds to TRBD2 (6 bases). This CDR3 is 13 amino acids long. V shed 4 bases and J shed 6 bases, with 13 bases lying between them. Germline CDR1 and CDR2: KGHSH and LQKENI.

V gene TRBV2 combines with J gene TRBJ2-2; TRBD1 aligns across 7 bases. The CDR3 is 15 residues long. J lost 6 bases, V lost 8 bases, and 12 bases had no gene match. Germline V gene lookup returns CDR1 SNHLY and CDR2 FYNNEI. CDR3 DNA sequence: TGTGCCAGCTTGTTGGCAGGGGGATCTGCCGGGGAGCTGTTTTTT. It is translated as CASLLAGGSAGELFF. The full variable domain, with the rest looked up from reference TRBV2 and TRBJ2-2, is EPEVTQTPSHQVTQMGQEVILRCVPISNHLYFYWYRQILGQKVEFLVSFYNNEISEKSEIFDDQFSVERPDGSNFTLKIRSTKLEDSAMYFCASLLAGGSAGELFFGEGSRLTVL.

The CDR3 nucleotides read TGTGCCAGCAGTCCCTTTACAGGGGGAAATTCACCCCTCCACTTT. Translating it yields CASSPFTGGNSPLHF. V gene TRBV28 combines with J gene TRBJ1-6; 8 positions agree with TRBD1. The junction had 7 bases not matched to a gene; V was cut back by 5 bases and J by 7 bases. Germline V lookup: CDR1 MDHEN, CDR2 SYDVKM. The CDR3 loop spans 15 amino acids.

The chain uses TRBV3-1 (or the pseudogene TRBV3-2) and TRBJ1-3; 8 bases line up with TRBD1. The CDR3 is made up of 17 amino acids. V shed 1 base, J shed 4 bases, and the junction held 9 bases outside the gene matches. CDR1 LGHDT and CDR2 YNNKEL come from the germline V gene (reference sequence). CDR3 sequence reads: CASSQGVTGDAGNTIYF. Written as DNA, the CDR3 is TGTGCCAGCAGCCAAGGGGTGACAGGGGATGCAGGAAACACCATATATTTT.

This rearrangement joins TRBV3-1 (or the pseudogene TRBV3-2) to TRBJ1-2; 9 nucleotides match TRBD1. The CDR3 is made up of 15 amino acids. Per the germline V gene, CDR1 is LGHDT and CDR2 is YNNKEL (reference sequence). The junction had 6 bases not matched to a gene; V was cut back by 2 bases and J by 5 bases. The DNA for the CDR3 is TGTGCCAGCAGCCAACAAGGGGACAGGGATTATGGCTACACCTTC. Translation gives CASSQQGDRDYGYTF.

Here the CDR3 reads CASSRQGIQETQYF. CDR3 DNA: TGTGCCAGCAGCCGGCAGGGAATTCAAGAGACCCAGTACTTC. J is TRBJ2-5 and V is TRBV5-5, with D perhaps TRBD1 (5 bases). This CDR3 region has 14 residues. Germline CDR1 SGHKS, CDR2 YYEKEE (reference sequence). Deletions cut 4 bases from V and 2 bases from J, with 12 bases between.

CDR3 residues: CSASGGGSNQPQHF. The CDR3 DNA sequence: TGCAGTGCTAGTGGGGGGGGTAGCAATCAGCCCCAGCATTTT. The chain carries TRBV20-1 and TRBJ1-5; D is possibly TRBD1 (5 bases). Per germline, CDR1 DFQATT and CDR2 SNEGSKA (reference sequence). With 3 bases removed from V and 0 bases from J, the gap between germline ends came to 9 bases. The CDR3 length is 14 residues.

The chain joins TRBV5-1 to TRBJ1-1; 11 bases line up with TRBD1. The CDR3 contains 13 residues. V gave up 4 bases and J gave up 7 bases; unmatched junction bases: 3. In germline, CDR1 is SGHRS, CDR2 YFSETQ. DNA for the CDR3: TGCGCCAGCAGCGCGGACAGGGGGCTTGAAGCTTTCTTT. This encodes CASSADRGLEAFF.

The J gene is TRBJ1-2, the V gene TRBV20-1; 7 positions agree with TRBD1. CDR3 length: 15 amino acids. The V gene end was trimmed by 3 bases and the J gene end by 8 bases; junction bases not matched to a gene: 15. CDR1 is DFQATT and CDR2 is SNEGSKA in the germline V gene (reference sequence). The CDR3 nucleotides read TGCAGTGCTAGTCCCGGAGACAGGGTTGAAGTCGGCTACACCTTC. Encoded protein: CSASPGDRVEVGYTF.

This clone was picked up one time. The CDR3 DNA reads TGTGCCAGCAGCTCGGGTAGAGGGACAGCCACTGGGGCCAACGTCCTGACTTTC. Translating gives CASSSGRGTATGANVLTF. The chain combines TRBV7-9 with TRBJ2-6; 7 bases match TRBD1. The V and J ends lost 4 bases and 2 bases, in that order; junction bases with no gene match: 11. Germline V gene data show CDR1 as SEHNR and CDR2 as FQNEAQ (reference sequence). The CDR3 covers 18 residues. Filled out from reference TRBV7-9 and TRBJ2-6, the complete variable domain reads DTGVSQNPRHKITKRGQNVTFRCDPISEHNRLYWYRQTLGQGPEFLTYFQNEAQLEKSRLLSDRFSAERPKGSFSTLEIQRTEQGDSAMYLCASSSGRGTATGANVLTFGAGSRLTVL.